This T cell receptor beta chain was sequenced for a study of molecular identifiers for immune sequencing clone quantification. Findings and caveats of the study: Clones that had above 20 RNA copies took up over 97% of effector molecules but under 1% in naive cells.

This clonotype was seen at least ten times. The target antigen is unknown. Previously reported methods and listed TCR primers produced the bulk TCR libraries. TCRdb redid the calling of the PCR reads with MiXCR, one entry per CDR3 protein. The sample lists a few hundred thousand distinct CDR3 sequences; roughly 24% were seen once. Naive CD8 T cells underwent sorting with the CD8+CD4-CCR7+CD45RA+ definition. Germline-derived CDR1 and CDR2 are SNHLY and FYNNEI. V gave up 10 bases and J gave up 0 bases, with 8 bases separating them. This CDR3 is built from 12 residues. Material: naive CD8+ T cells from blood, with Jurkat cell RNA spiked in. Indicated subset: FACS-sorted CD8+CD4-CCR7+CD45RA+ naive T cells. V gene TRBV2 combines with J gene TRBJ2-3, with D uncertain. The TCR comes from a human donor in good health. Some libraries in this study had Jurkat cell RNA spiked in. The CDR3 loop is CATDTSTDTQYF. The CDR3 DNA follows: TGTGCCACCGACACTAGCACAGATACGCAGTATTTT.